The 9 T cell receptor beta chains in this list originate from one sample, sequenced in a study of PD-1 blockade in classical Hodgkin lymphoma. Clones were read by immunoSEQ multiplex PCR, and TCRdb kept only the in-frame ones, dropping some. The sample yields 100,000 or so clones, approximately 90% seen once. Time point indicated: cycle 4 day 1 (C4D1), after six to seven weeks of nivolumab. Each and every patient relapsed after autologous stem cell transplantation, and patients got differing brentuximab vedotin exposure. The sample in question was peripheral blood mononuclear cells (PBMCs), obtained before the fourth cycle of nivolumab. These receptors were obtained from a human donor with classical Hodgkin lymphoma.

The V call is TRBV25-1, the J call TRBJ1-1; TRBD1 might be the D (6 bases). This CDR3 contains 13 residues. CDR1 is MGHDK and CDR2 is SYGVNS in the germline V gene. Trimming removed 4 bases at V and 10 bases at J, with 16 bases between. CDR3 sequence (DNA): TGTGCCAGCAGTGGTTGGACAGAGGTAGGAGCTTTCTTT. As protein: CASSGWTEVGAFF.

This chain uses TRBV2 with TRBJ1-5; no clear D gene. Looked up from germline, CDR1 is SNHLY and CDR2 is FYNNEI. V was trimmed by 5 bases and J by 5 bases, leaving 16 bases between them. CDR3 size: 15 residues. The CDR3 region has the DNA TGTGCCAGCAGTCGCCGCGCGCCAGCCTATCAGCCCCAGCATTTT. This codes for CASSRRAPAYQPQHF.

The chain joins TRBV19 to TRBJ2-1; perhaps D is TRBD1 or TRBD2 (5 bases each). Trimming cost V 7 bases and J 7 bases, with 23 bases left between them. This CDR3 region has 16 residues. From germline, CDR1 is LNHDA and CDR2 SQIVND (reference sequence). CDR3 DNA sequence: TGTGCCAGTACCCCACCCCTTGGGGGTTTATTGAATGAGCAGTTCTTC. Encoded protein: CASTPPLGGLLNEQFF.

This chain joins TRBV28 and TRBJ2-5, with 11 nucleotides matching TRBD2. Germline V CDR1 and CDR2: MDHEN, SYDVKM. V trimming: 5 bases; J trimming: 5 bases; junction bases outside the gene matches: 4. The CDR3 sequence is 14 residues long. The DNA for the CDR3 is TGTGCCAGCAGTCTTAGCGGGGGGGAGGAGACCCAGTACTTC. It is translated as CASSLSGGEETQYF.

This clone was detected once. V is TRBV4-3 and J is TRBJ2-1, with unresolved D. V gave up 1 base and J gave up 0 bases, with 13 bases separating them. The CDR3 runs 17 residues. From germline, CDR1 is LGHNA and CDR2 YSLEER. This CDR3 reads CASSQGLSSHSYNEQFF. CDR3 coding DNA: TGCGCCAGCAGCCAAGGATTATCGTCTCACTCCTACAATGAGCAGTTCTTC.

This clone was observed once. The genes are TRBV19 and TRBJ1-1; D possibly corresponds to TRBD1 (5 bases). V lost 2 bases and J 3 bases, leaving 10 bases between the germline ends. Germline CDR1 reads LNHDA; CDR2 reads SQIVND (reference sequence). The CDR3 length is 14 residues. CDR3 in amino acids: CASSIWGGDTEAFF. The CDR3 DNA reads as TGTGCCAGTAGTATATGGGGGGGAGACACTGAAGCTTTCTTT.

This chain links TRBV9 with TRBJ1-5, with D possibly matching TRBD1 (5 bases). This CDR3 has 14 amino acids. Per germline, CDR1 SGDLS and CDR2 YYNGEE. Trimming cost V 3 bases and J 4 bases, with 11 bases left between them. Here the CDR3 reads CASSGPGINQPQHF. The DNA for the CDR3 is TGTGCCAGCAGCGGCCCAGGGATAAATCAGCCCCAGCATTTT.

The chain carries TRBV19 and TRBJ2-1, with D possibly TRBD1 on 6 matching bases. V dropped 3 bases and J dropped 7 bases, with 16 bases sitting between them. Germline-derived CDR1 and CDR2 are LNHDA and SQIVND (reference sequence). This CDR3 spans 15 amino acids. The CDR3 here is CASSIPLGAGNEQFF. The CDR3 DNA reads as TGTGCCAGTAGTATCCCCCTGGGGGCGGGTAATGAGCAGTTCTTC.

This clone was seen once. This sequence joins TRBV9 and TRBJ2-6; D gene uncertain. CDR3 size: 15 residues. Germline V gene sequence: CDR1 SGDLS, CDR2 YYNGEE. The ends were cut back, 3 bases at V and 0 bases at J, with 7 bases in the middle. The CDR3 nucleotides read TGTGCCAGCAGCGGAGGCCCCTCTGGGGCCAACGTCCTGACTTTC. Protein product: CASSGGPSGANVLTF.